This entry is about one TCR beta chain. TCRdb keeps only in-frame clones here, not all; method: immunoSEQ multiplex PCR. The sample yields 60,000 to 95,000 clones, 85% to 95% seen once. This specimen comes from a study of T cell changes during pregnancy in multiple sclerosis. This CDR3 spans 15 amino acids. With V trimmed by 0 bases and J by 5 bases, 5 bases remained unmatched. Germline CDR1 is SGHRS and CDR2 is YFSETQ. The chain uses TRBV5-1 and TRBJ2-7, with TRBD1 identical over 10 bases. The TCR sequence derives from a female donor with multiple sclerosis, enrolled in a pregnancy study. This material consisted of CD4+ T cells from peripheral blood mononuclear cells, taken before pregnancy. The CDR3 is CASSLERTGGHEQYF. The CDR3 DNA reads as TGCGCCAGCAGCTTGGAAAGGACAGGGGGTCACGAGCAGTACTTC.